The clone carrying this T cell receptor (beta chain) was counted at least ten times. The antigen remains undetermined. The data originate from a study of CD8 T cells in ankylosing spondylitis. Looked up from germline, CDR1 is MGHDK and CDR2 is SYGVNS. Trimming left V 3 bases short and J 8 bases short, with 16 bases between. The CDR3 covers 14 residues. Study-wide findings and caveats: Researchers reportedly found disease-linked clones significantly enriched in matched ankylosing spondylitis synovial fluid. Earlier authors reported some of these motif variants in reactive arthritis synovial fluid and blood. The study identified a TCR beta motif of under ten highly homologous variants that appeared characteristic of ankylosing spondylitis blood.

TCRdb re-called the 5' RACE reads through MiXCR, storing one row per CDR3 protein. The sample has some 250,000 distinct CDR3 sequences; roughly a tenth are singletons. The sample comprised blood, either unsorted or a sorted T cell fraction (not recorded which). This rearrangement joins TRBV25-1 to TRBJ1-1; TRBD1 is a possible D gene (6 bases). This TCR came from a male donor with ankylosing spondylitis or in good health (not recorded which). For the CDR3, the DNA is TGTGCCAGCAGTGAGACGGCTGGACAGCCCGAAGCTTTCTTT. Translating it yields CASSETAGQPEAFF.